These 21 T cell receptor beta chains came from one sample sequenced in a study of blood T cell repertoires in COVID-19. Data came from immunoSEQ multiplex PCR; TCRdb stores just in-frame clones and leaves some out. The table has 110,000 to 150,000 clones, about 80% seen once; the top ten hold approximately 9.1%. Sequencing used PBMCs or T cells enriched from blood (not recorded which). Receptors were obtained from a man in his fifties or sixties who had recovered from COVID-19.

V is TRBV5-1 and J is TRBJ1-2, with 9 bases fitting TRBD1. The CDR3 has 13 residues. In germline, CDR1 is SGHRS, CDR2 YFSETQ. V lost 4 bases, J lost 8 bases, and 6 bases stayed unmatched. The CDR3: CASSEQGAGGYTF. CDR3 in DNA: TGCGCCAGCAGCGAACAGGGGGCGGGCGGCTACACCTTC.

This clone was seen more than once but under ten times. This sequence joins TRBV7-9 and TRBJ2-3; a possible D gene is TRBD2 (5 bases). This CDR3 is built from 17 residues. V gave up 2 bases and J gave up 9 bases, with 24 bases separating them. Germline assignment: CDR1 SEHNR and CDR2 FQNEAQ (reference sequence). CDR3 sequence reads: CASSLPRTTSGPGTQYF. Written as DNA, the CDR3 is TGTGCCAGCAGCTTACCCCGGACGACCAGTGGCCCGGGGACGCAGTATTTT.

The chain is built from TRBV9 and TRBJ2-3, with 9 bases matching TRBD1. Germline values: CDR1 SGDLS, CDR2 YYNGEE. Trimming at V came to 3 bases and at J to 2 bases, leaving 4 bases not matched to a gene. The CDR3 loop spans 15 amino acids. CDR3 nucleotides: TGTGCCAGCAGCGCCCGGGACAGGGTCACAGATACGCAGTATTTT. Protein product: CASSARDRVTDTQYF.

The J gene is TRBJ1-2, the V gene TRBV5-6, with 8 bases lining up with TRBD1. J gave up 5 bases and V 0 bases, and 3 bases lay outside the gene matches. The germline V gene encodes CDR1 SGHDT and CDR2 YYEEEE. This CDR3 region has 14 residues. The CDR3, as DNA: TGTGCCAGCAGCTTGGAGCAGGGGGCTTATGGCTACACCTTC. Its translation: CASSLEQGAYGYTF. The whole variable domain, remainder taken from reference TRBV5-6 and TRBJ1-2, is DAGVTQSPTHLIKTRGQQVTLRCSPKSGHDTVSWYQQALGQGPQFIFQYYEEEERQRGNFPDRFSGHQFPNYSSELNVNALLLGDSALYLCASSLEQGAYGYTFGSGTRLTVV.

The chain uses TRBV5-1 and TRBJ1-2, with D possibly being TRBD1 (6 bases). Per germline, CDR1 SGHRS and CDR2 YFSETQ. The length of the CDR3 is 13 residues. The germline V and J ends were trimmed by 3 bases and 4 bases, with 10 bases remaining between them. CDR3 nucleotide sequence: TGCGCCAGCAGCTGGACAGAGACCTATGGCTACACCTTC. Its protein product is CASSWTETYGYTF.

The rearrangement links TRBV19 to TRBJ2-7, with 7 bases matching TRBD1. V dropped 7 bases and J dropped 4; count of bases not matched to a gene: 13. Germline V gene lookup returns CDR1 LNHDA and CDR2 SQIVND (reference sequence). The CDR3 length is 15 residues. The DNA for the CDR3 is TGTGCCAGTAAATCTTATGAGGGGGCTAGTTACGAGCAGTACTTC. Amino acids: CASKSYEGASYEQYF.

V and J are TRBV5-6 and TRBJ1-4, with 11 bases fitting TRBD1. This CDR3 contains 14 residues. Germline V gene sequence: CDR1 SGHDT, CDR2 YYEEEE. The junction had 4 bases not matched to a gene; V was cut back by 4 bases and J by 8 bases. This CDR3 is CASSRTGGGEKLFF. The DNA for the CDR3 is TGTGCCAGCAGCCGGACAGGGGGCGGGGAAAAACTGTTTTTT.

J is TRBJ2-2 and V is TRBV5-1, with D unclear. V was cut by 1 base and J by 3 bases, with 7 bases left in between. CDR3 size: 14 residues. Germline lookup yields CDR1 SGHRS and CDR2 YFSETQ. The CDR3 here is CASSLSSYTGELFF. CDR3 in DNA: TGCGCCAGCAGCTTGTCGTCTTACACCGGGGAGCTGTTTTTT.

This chain joins TRBV30 and TRBJ1-1; TRBD1 matches 11 bases. Germline assignment: CDR1 GTSNPN and CDR2 SVGIG (reference sequence). The CDR3 runs to 14 residues. The junction had 2 bases not matched to a gene; V was cut back by 2 bases and J by 3 bases. This chain's CDR3 is CAWSPDRGHTEAFF. CDR3 coding DNA: TGTGCCTGGAGTCCGGACAGGGGGCACACTGAAGCTTTCTTT.

This clone was seen just once. The chain employs TRBV28 and TRBJ2-3; the match to TRBD2 covers 7 bases. Germline CDR1 reads MDHEN; CDR2 reads SYDVKM. The CDR3 covers 13 residues. V lost 7 bases and J lost 1; bases outside the gene matches: 2. The CDR3 here is CASIAGGTDTQYF. The CDR3 DNA reads TGTGCCAGCATTGCGGGGGGCACAGATACGCAGTATTTT.

V usage is TRBV11-2 and J usage is TRBJ1-5; D might be TRBD1 (6 bases). Per germline, CDR1 SGHAT and CDR2 FQNNGV. The CDR3 loop spans 14 amino acids. The V gene lost 5 bases and the J gene lost 4 bases, with 12 bases spanning the gap. The CDR3 loop reads CASSPRTANQPQHF. DNA of the CDR3: TGTGCCAGCAGCCCCAGGACAGCGAATCAGCCCCAGCATTTT. Using reference TRBV11-2 and TRBJ1-5 for the parts outside the CDR3, the full variable domain is EAGVAQSPRYKIIEKRQSVAFWCNPISGHATLYWYQQILGQGPKLLIQFQNNGVVDDSQLPKDRFSAERLKGVDSTLKIQPAKLEDSAVYLCASSPRTANQPQHFGDGTRLSIL.

The V call is TRBV5-4, the J call TRBJ2-1, with 10 bases aligning to TRBD1. Germline V lookup: CDR1 SGHNT, CDR2 YYREEE (reference sequence). The V gene end was trimmed by 4 bases and the J gene end by 6 bases; junction bases not matched to a gene: 10. The CDR3 contains 16 residues. The CDR3 DNA sequence: TGTGCCAGCAGCGATCCCTCGGGACAGGGGTTCAATGAGCAGTTCTTC. This encodes CASSDPSGQGFNEQFF.

The sample holds a few counts of this clone. The rearrangement joins TRBV6-4 to TRBJ1-2; 9 nucleotides agree with TRBD1. Germline CDR1 reads MRHNA; CDR2 reads SNTAGT. V was pared by 6 bases and J by 8 bases, with 7 bases of the junction left unmatched. The CDR3 extends over 13 amino acids. CDR3 sequence (DNA): TGTGCCAGCAGCCGCGGACAGGGGCTAGGCTACACCTTC. This codes for CASSRGQGLGYTF.

The chain links TRBV6-2 or TRBV6-3 to TRBJ2-5; D possibly corresponds to TRBD2 (6 bases). V was cut by 4 bases and J by 5 bases, with 17 bases left in between. The CDR3 loop spans 15 amino acids. The germline V gene has CDR1 MNHEY and CDR2 SVGEGT. The CDR3 is CASSSPGVAWETQYF. The CDR3 nucleotides read TGTGCCAGCAGTTCCCCGGGGGTTGCTTGGGAGACCCAGTACTTC.

V gene TRBV2 combines with J gene TRBJ2-1, with 10 bases aligning to TRBD2. V dropped 6 bases and J dropped 2; count of bases not matched to a gene: 1. The CDR3 sequence is 14 residues long. Germline CDR1 SNHLY, CDR2 FYNNEI. The CDR3 DNA follows: TGTGCCAGCAGGGGGACTAGCGCCTACAATGAGCAGTTCTTC. Residues: CASRGTSAYNEQFF.

The chain joins TRBV6-5 to TRBJ1-6, with D perhaps matching TRBD1 (6 bases). The germline V gene encodes CDR1 MNHEY and CDR2 SVGAGI. V was shortened by 8 bases and J by 6 bases, with 11 bases between the two germline ends. The CDR3 loop spans 13 amino acids. CDR3 bases: TGTGCCAGCCGCCGGACAGTTAATTCACCCCTCCACTTT. Protein: CASRRTVNSPLHF.

The chain couples TRBV18 to TRBJ1-6; D might be TRBD1 (6 bases). Germline V gene data show CDR1 as KGHSH and CDR2 as LQKENI. The CDR3 loop spans 14 amino acids. The V gene lost 0 bases and the J gene lost 10 bases, with 10 bases spanning the gap. The CDR3 DNA reads TGTGCCAGCTCACCACCCACAGGGCCCTCACCCCTCCACTTT. Protein: CASSPPTGPSPLHF.

V and J are TRBV5-6 and TRBJ2-5; tentative D call: TRBD2 (5 bases). There are 13 residues in the CDR3. Germline V gene lookup returns CDR1 SGHDT and CDR2 YYEEEE. Trimming took off 2 bases at V and 5 bases at J, with 10 bases between the two ends. The CDR3: CASSFGLAETQYF. As DNA, the CDR3 is TGTGCCAGCAGCTTCGGACTGGCGGAGACCCAGTACTTC. Variable domain in full (rest from reference TRBV5-6 and TRBJ2-5): DAGVTQSPTHLIKTRGQQVTLRCSPKSGHDTVSWYQQALGQGPQFIFQYYEEEERQRGNFPDRFSGHQFPNYSSELNVNALLLGDSALYLCASSFGLAETQYFGPGTRLLVL.

The gene calls are TRBV28 and TRBJ1-4, with 7 bases identical to TRBD1. CDR3 length: 16 residues. The germline gives CDR1 MDHEN, CDR2 SYDVKM. After removal of 5 bases from V and 3 bases from J, the junction contained 9 bases not matched to a gene. CDR3 sequence: CASSIQTGFANEKLFF. CDR3 coding DNA: TGTGCCAGCAGTATTCAGACAGGGTTTGCTAATGAAAAACTGTTTTTT.

V usage is TRBV5-1 and J usage is TRBJ2-3, with D tentatively TRBD1 (5 bases). The CDR3 spans 16 residues. The ends were cut back, 4 bases at V and 0 bases at J, with 15 bases in the middle. Germline values: CDR1 SGHRS, CDR2 YFSETQ. The CDR3 bases are TGCGCCAGCAGCACTGGACAAGTCACTAGCACAGATACGCAGTATTTT. Its protein product is CASSTGQVTSTDTQYF.

This clone turned up a few times. The chain uses TRBV6-1 and TRBJ1-6, with 9 positions matching TRBD1. The CDR3 consists of 20 residues. In germline, CDR1 is MNHNS, CDR2 SASEGT. The trim removed 2 bases at V and 0 bases at J, leaving 11 bases unmatched. CDR3 coding DNA: TGTGCCAGCAGTGAACTTCGACAGGGGGTAACCTCCTCCTATAATTCACCCCTCCACTTT. This gives the protein CASSELRQGVTSSYNSPLHF.